This T cell receptor beta chain was identified in a study of shared clonotypes between healthy human individuals. This clone has only one observation. Once extracted for a subset, genomic DNA was divided evenly among several immunoSEQ plates. The data were produced by immunoSEQ multiplex PCR, yet TCRdb's version contains in-frame clones alone and is incomplete. This table has around 2,000,000 clones, 85% to 95% appearing once. The CDR3 sequence is 14 residues long. Trimming cost V 8 bases and J 4 bases; bases outside gene matches: 10. Germline CDR1 reads MNHEY; CDR2 reads SVGAGI. This chain uses TRBV6-5 with TRBJ1-1; 7 bases fit TRBD1. This clonotype originated in a man in his late teens or twenties in good health. The sample consisted of naive CD4+ T cells sorted from blood. Sample subset: CD45RA+ positively selected. The CDR3: CASLPRGLGTEAFF. As DNA, the CDR3 is TGTGCCAGCTTGCCCAGGGGGTTGGGCACTGAAGCTTTCTTT.